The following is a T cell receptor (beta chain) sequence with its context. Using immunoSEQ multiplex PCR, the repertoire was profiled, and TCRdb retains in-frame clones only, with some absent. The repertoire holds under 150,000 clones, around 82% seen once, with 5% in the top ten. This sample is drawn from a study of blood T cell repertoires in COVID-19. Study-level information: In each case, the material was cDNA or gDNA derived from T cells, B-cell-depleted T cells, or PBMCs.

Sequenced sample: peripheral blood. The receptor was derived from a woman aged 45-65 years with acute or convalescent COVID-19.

CDR3: CASSQGQGTQPQHF. The CDR3 coding sequence is TGTGCCAGCAGCCAAGGACAGGGTACTCAGCCCCAGCATTTT. V is TRBV3-1 (or the pseudogene TRBV3-2) and J is TRBJ1-5; 7 positions agree with TRBD1. CDR1 and CDR2 (germline): LGHDT, YNNKEL (reference sequence). CDR3 length equals 14 residues. J lost 6 bases, V lost 1 base, and 3 bases had no gene match.